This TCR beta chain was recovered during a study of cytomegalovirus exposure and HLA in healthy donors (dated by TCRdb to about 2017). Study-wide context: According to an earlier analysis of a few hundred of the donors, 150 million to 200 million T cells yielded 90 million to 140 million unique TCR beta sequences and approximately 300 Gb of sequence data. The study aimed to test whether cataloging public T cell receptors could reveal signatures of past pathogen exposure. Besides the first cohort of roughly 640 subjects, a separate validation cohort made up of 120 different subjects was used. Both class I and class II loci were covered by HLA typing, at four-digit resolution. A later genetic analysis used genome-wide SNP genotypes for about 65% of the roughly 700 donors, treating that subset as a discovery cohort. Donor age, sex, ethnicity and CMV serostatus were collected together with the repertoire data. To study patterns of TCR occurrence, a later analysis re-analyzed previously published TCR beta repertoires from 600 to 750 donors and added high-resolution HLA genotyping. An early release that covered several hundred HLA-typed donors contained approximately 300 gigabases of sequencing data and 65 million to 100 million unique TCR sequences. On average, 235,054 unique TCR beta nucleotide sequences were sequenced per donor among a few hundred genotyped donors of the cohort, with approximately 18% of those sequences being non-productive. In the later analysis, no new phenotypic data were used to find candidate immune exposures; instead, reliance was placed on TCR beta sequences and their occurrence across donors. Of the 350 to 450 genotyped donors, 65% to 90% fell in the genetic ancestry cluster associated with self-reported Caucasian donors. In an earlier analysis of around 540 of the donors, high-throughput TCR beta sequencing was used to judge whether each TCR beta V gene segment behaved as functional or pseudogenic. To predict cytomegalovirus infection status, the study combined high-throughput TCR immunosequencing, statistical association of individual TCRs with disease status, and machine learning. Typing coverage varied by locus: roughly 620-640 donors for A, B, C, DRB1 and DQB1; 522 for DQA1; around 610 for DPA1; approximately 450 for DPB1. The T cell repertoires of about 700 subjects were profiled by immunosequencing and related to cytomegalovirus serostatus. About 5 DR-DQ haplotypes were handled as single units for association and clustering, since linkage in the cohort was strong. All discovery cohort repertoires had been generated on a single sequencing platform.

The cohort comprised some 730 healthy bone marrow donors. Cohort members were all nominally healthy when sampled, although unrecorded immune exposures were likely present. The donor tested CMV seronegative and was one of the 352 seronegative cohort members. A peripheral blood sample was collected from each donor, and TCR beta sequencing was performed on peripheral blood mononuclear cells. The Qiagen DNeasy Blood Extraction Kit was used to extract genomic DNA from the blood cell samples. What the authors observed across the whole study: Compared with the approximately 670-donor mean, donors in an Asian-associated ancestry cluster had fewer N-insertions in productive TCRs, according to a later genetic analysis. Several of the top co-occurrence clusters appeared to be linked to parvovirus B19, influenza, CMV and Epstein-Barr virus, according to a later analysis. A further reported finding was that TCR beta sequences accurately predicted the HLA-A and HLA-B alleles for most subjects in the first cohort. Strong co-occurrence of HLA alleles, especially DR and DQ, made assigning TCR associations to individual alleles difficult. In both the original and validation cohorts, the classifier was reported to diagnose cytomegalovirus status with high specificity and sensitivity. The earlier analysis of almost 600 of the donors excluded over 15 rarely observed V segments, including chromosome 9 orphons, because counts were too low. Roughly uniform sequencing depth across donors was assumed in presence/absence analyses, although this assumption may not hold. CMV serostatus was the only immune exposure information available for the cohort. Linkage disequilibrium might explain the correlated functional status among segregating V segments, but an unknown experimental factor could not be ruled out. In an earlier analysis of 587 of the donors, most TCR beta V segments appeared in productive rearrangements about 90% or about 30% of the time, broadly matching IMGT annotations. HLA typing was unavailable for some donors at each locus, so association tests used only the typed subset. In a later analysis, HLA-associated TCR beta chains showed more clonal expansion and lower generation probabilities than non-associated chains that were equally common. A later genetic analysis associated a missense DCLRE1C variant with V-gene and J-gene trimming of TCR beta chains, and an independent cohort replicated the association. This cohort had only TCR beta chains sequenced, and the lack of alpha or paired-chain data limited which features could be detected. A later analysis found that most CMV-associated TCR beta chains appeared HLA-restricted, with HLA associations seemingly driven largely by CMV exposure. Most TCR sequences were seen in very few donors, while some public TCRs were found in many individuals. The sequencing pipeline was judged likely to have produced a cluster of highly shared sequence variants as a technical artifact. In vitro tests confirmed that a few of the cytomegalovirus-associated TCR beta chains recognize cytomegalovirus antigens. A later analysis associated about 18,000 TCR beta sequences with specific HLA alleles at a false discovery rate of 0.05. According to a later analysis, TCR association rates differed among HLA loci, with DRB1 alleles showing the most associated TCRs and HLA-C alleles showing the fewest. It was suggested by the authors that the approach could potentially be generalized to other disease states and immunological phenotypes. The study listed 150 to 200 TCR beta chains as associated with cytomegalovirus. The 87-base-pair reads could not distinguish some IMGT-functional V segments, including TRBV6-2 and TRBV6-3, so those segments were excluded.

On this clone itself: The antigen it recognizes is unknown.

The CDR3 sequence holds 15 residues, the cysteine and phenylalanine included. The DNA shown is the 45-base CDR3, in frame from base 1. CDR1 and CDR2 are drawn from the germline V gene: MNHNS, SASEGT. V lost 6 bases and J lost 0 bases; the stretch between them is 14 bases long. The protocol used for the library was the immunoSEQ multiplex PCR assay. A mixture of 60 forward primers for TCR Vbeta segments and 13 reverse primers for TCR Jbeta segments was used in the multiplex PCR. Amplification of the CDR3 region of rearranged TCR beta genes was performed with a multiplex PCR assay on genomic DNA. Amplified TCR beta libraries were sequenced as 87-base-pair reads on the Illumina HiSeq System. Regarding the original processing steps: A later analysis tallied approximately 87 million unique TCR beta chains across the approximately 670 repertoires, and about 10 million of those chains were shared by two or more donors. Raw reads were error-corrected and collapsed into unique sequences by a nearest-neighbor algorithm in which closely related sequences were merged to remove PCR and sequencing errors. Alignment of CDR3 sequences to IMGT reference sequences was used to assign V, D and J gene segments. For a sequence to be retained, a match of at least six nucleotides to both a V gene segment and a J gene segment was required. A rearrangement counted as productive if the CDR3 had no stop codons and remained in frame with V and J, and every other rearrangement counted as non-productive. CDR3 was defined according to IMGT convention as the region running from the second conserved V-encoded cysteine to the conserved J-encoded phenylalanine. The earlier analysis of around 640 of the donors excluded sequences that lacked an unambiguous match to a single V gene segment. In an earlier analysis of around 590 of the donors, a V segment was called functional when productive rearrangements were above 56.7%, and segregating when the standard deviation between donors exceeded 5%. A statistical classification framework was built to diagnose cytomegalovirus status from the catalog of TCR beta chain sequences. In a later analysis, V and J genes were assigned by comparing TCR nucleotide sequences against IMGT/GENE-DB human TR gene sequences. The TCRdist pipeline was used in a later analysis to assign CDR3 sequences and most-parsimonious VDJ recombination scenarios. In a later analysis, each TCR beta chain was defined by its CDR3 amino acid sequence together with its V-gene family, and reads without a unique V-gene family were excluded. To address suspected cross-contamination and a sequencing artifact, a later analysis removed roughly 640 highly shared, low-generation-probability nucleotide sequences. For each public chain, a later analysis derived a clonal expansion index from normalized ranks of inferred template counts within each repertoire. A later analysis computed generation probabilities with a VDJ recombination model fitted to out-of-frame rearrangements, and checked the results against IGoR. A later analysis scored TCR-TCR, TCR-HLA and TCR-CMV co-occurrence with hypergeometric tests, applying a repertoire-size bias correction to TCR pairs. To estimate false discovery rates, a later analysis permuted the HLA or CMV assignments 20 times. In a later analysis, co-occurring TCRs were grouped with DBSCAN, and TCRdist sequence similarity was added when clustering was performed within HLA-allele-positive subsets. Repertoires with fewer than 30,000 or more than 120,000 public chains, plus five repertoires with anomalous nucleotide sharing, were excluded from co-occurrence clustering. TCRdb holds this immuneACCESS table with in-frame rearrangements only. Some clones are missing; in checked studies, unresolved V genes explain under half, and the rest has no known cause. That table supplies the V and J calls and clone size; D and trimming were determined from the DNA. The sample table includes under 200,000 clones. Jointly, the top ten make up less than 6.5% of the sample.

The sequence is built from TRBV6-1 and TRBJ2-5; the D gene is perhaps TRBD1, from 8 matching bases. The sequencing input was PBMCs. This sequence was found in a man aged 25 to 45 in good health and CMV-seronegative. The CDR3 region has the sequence CASRGGTGDQETQYF. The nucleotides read TGTGCCAGCAGGGGAGGGACAGGCGACCAAGAGACCCAGTACTTC.